One and the same sample provided the 5 T cell receptor beta chains below, sequenced in a study of blood T cell repertoires in COVID-19. Clones were sequenced by immunoSEQ multiplex PCR, and TCRdb holds only the in-frame ones, with some missing. The repertoire holds approximately 200,000 clones, with 84% as singletons. The sequenced sample was peripheral blood. The receptors shown here come from an elderly woman with COVID-19, enrolled during active disease.

The J gene is TRBJ2-6, the V gene TRBV11-2, with D unresolved. The CDR3 has 13 residues. CDR1 is SGHAT and CDR2 is FQNNGV in the germline V gene. With 5 bases removed from V and 2 bases from J, the gap between germline ends came to 4 bases. This chain's CDR3 is CASSPTGANVLTF. The CDR3 DNA follows: TGTGCCAGCAGCCCCACTGGGGCCAACGTCCTGACTTTC.

J is TRBJ1-6 and V is TRBV4-1; D possibly corresponds to TRBD1 (6 bases). V was shortened by 4 bases and J by 7 bases, with 8 bases between the two germline ends. Germline CDR1 is MGHRA and CDR2 is YSYEKL. This CDR3 spans 13 amino acids. The CDR3 protein is CASSPTGNSPLHF. The CDR3 DNA reads TGCGCCAGCAGCCCTACAGGGAATTCACCCCTCCACTTT.

In this sample, this clone turned up a few times. The chain links TRBV3-1 (or the pseudogene TRBV3-2) to TRBJ2-1; D is possibly TRBD1 (6 bases). Germline V gene data show CDR1 as LGHDT and CDR2 as YNNKEL (reference sequence). V lost 3 bases and J 7 bases, leaving 10 bases between the germline ends. This CDR3 has 13 amino acids. The CDR3 coding sequence is TGTGCCAGCAGCCAGTTAGGGGGTAATGAGCAGTTCTTC. Protein product: CASSQLGGNEQFF.

This chain links TRBV4-1 with TRBJ2-3, with TRBD1 matching 9 bases. V shed 5 bases and J 3 bases; nucleotides not matched to a gene: 6. This CDR3 has 15 residues. In germline, CDR1 is MGHRA, CDR2 YSYEKL. Written as DNA, the CDR3 is TGCGCCAGCAGCGCACAGGGGGCGGTGACAGATACGCAGTATTTT. Its protein is CASSAQGAVTDTQYF.

The CDR3 coding sequence is TGTGCCATCAGTGAGGGGAGGTTGGAAGTGAACACTGAAGCTTTCTTT. Translated, it gives CAISEGRLEVNTEAFF. V usage is TRBV10-3 and J usage is TRBJ1-1; D uncertain. V gave up 2 bases and J gave up 0 bases, with 13 bases separating them. This CDR3 comprises 16 residues. Germline V gene data show CDR1 as ENHRY and CDR2 as SYGVKD.